This TCR beta chain was captured in a study of CXCR4 blockade with PD-1 therapy in pancreatic cancer. This clone was recorded only once. The antigen is unknown. Overall study results and limits: Sequencing covered TCRbeta chains only, not alpha chains.

Trimming cost V 4 bases and J 7 bases, with 13 bases left between them. The germline gives CDR1 KGHSH, CDR2 LQKENI. This CDR3 comprises 14 residues. Libraries were prepared by immunoSEQ multiplex PCR; TCRdb keeps only in-frame clonotypes and omits some of them. The sample holds around 4,800 clones, less than 70% seen once. This chain uses TRBV18 with TRBJ2-2; D possibly corresponds to TRBD2 (5 bases). This sequence originates from a human donor with pancreatic ductal adenocarcinoma. The sample consisted of tumor tissue. CDR3 coding DNA: TGTGCCAGCTCACGAGTGGAAGGAGGCGGGGAGCTGTTTTTT. Translated, it gives CASSRVEGGGELFF. The entire variable domain, with the rest obtained from reference TRBV18 and TRBJ2-2, is as follows: NAGVMQNPRHLVRRRGQEARLRCSPMKGHSHVYWYRQLPEEGLKFMVYLQKENIIDESGMPKERFSAEFPKEGPSILRIQQVVRGDSAAYFCASSRVEGGGELFFGEGSRLTVL.